This T cell receptor beta chain was captured by sequencing in a study of CD8+ T cells in alopecia areata. Study as a whole: At a dose of 5 to 10 mg twice daily, oral tofacitinib was given to treated patients.

V dropped 5 bases and J dropped 10 bases, with 25 bases sitting between them. Germline CDR1 MNHEY, CDR2 SMNVEV (reference sequence). The CDR3 runs 16 residues. PBMCs served as the source from which CD4+ and CD8+ T cells were sorted. Sequencing templates came from extracted RNA that was reverse transcribed into cDNA. Assay used: immunoSEQ multiplex PCR; TCRdb lists only in-frame clones, some missing. Among fewer than 200,000 clones listed, over 50% were seen once. This clone occurred once. V usage is TRBV27 and J usage is TRBJ2-3, with D possibly being TRBD1 or TRBD2 (5 bases each). Sequenced material: CD4+ T cells sorted from blood, taken at week 0. This sequence was found in a human donor with alopecia areata. CDR3 sequence: CASSLIRDPGGKAQYF. As DNA, the CDR3 is TGTGCCAGCAGTCTGATCCGGGACCCGGGCGGTAAGGCGCAGTATTTT.